A single sample gave rise to the 2 T cell receptor beta chains below, sequenced in a study of stem cell transplantation in POMP-related autoinflammatory disease. Measured with immunoSEQ multiplex PCR; TCRdb has only the in-frame clones, and not every one. The table has roughly 70,000 clones, roughly 91% seen once; the top ten hold 0.66%. Here the sequenced sample was CD4+ T cells from PBMCs, taken after stem cell transplantation. The receptors here all came from a human patient with POMP-related autoinflammation and immune dysregulation (PRAID). Some T cells may trace back to the graft donor.

V usage is TRBV28 and J usage is TRBJ1-1; no firm D call. This CDR3 is 15 amino acids long. Trimming took 0 bases from V and 1 from J, leaving 9 bases between them. The germline gives CDR1 MDHEN, CDR2 SYDVKM. CDR3 nucleotide sequence: TGTGCCAGCAGTTTATGGTCAGGACCGAACACTGAAGCTTTCTTT. Translated, it gives CASSLWSGPNTEAFF.

This sequence joins TRBV7-2 and TRBJ1-2; D is uncertain. This CDR3 is built from 16 residues. Germline V lookup: CDR1 SGHTA, CDR2 FQGNSA. With 0 bases removed from V and 5 bases from J, the gap between germline ends came to 16 bases. CDR3 loop: CASSLARLGSVYGYTF. CDR3 sequence (DNA): TGTGCCAGCAGCTTAGCTAGGTTGGGGTCCGTTTATGGCTACACCTTC. The full variable domain, completed using reference TRBV7-2 and TRBJ1-2, is GAGVSQSPSNKVTEKGKDVELRCDPISGHTALYWYRQSLGQGLEFLIYFQGNSAPDKSGLPSDRFSAERTGGSVSTLTIQRTQQEDSAVYLCASSLARLGSVYGYTFGSGTRLTVV.